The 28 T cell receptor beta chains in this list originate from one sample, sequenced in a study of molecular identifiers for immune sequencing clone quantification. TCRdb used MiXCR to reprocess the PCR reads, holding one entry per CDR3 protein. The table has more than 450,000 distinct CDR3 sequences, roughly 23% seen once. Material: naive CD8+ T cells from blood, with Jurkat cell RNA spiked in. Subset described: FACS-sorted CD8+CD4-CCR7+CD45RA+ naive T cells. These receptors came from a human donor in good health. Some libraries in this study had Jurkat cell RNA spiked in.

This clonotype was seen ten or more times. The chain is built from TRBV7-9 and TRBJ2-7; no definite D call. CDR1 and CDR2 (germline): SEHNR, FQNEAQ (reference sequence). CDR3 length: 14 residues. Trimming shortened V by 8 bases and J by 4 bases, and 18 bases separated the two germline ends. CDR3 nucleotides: TGTGCCAGCCGGGTTCCGGGTTCGGATTACGAGCAGTACTTC. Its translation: CASRVPGSDYEQYF.

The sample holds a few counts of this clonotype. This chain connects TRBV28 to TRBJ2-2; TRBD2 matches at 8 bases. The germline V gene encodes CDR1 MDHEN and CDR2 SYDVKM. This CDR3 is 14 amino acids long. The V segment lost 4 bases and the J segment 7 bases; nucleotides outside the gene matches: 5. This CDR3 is CASSSGTRLGELFF. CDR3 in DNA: TGTGCCAGCAGTTCCGGGACTAGACTCGGGGAGCTGTTTTTT.

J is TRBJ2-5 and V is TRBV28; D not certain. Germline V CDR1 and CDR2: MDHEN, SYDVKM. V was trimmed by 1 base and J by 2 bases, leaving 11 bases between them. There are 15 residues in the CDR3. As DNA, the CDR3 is TGTGCCAGCAGTTTATATCAGGATTCTCAAGAGACCCAGTACTTC. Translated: CASSLYQDSQETQYF.

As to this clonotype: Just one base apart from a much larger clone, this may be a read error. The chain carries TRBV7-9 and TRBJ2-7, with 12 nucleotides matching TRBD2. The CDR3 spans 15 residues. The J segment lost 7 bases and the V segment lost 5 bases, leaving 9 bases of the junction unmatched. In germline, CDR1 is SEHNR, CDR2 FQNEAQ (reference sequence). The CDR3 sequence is CASSPPSGGVREQYF. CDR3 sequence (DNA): TGTGCCAGCAGCCCTCCTAGCGGGGGGGTGCGTGAGCAGTACTTC.

The CDR3 loop reads CASGQGTGATEAFF. As DNA, the CDR3 is TGCGCCAGCGGACAGGGGACAGGGGCCACTGAAGCTTTCTTT. V and J are TRBV4-3 and TRBJ1-1, with TRBD1 matching over 10 bases. The CDR3 runs to 14 residues. Germline CDR1 reads LGHNA; CDR2 reads YSLEER. With V trimmed by 8 bases and J by 4 bases, 7 bases remained unmatched.

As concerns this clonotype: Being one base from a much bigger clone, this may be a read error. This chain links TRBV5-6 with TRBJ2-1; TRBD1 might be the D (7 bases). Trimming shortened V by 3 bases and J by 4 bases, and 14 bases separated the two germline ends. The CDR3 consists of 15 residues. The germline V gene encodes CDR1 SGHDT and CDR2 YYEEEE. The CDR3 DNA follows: TGTGCCAGCAGCTCGGGGGCAGGGGGGTACAATGAGCAGTTCTTC. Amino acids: CASSSGAGGYNEQFF.

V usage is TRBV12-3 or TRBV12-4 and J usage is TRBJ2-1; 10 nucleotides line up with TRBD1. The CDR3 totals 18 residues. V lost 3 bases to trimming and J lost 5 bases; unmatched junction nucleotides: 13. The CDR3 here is CASSFSVFGTGEDNEQFF. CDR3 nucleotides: TGTGCCAGCAGTTTTTCAGTTTTCGGGACAGGGGAAGACAATGAGCAGTTCTTC.

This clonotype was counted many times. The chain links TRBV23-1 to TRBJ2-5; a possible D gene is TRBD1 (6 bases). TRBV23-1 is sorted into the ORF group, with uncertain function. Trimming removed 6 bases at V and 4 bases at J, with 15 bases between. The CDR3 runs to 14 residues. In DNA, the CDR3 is TGCGCCAGCAGACTGAGAACAGGGATAGAGACCCAGTACTTC. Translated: CASRLRTGIETQYF.

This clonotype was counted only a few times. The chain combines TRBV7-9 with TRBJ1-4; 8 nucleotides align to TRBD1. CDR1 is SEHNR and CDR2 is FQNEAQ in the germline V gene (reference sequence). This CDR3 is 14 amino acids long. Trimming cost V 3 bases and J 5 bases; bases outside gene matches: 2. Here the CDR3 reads CASSFGQGNEKLFF. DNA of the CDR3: TGTGCCAGCAGCTTCGGACAGGGCAATGAAAAACTGTTTTTT. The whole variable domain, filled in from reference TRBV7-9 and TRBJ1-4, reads DTGVSQNPRHKITKRGQNVTFRCDPISEHNRLYWYRQTLGQGPEFLTYFQNEAQLEKSRLLSDRFSAERPKGSFSTLEIQRTEQGDSAMYLCASSFGQGNEKLFFGSGTQLSVL.

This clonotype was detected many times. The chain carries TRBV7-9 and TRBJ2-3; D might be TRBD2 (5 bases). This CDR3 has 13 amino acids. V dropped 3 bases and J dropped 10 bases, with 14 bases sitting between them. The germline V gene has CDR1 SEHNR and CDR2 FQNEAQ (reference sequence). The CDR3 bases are TGTGCCAGCAGCTTCGGGGATCTCCCCTCGCAGTATTTT. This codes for CASSFGDLPSQYF.

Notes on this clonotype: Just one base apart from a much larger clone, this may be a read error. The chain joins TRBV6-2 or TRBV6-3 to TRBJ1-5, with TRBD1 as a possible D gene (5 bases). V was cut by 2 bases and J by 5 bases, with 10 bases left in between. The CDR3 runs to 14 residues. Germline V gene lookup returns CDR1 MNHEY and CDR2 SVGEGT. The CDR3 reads CASSYPGSYQPQHF. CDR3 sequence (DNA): TGTGCCAGCAGTTACCCAGGGTCCTATCAGCCCCAGCATTTT.

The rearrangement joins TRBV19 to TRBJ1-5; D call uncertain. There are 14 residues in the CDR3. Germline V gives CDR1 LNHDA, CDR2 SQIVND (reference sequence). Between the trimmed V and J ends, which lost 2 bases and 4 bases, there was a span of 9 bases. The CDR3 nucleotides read TGTGCCAGTAGTATATGGCAGTATAATCAGCCCCAGCATTTT. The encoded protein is CASSIWQYNQPQHF.

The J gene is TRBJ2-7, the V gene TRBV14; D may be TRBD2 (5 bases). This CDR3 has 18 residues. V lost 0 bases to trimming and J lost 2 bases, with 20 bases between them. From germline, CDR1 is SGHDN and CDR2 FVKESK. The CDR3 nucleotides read TGTGCCAGCAGCCAAGATTTTCGTCGTGGCTCCGGGGCCTACGAGCAGTACTTC. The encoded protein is CASSQDFRRGSGAYEQYF.

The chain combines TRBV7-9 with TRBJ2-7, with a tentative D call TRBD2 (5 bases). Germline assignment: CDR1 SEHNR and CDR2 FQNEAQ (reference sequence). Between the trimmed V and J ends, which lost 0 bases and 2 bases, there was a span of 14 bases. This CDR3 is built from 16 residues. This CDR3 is CASSLARGLRTYEQYF. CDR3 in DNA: TGTGCCAGCAGCTTAGCGCGAGGGTTACGAACCTACGAGCAGTACTTC.

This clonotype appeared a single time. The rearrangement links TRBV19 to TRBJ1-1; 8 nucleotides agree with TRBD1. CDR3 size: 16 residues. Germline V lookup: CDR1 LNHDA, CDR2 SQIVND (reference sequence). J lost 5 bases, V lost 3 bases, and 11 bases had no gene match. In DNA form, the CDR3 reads TGTGCCAGTAGTATTTTTCAGGGGGCTCACGAAACTGAAGCTTTCTTT. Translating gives CASSIFQGAHETEAFF.

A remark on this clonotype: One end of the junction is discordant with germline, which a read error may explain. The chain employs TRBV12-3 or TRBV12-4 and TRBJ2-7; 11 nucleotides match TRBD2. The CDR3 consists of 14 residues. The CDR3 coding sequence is TGTGCCAGCAGTTTTACTAGCGGGGGCTCGGAGCAGCACTTC. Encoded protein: CASSFTSGGSEQHF.

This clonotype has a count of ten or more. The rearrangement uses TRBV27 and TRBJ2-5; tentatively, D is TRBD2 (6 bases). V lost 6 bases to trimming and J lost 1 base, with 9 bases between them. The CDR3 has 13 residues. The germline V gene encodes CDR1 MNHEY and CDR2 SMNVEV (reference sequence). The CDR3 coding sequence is TGTGCCAGCAGACGGGACTTCCAAGAGACCCAGTACTTC. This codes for CASRRDFQETQYF.

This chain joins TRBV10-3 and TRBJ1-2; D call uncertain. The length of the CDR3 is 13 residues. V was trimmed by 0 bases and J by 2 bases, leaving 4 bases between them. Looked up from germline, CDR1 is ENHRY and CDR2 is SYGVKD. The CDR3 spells CAISESGNYGYTF. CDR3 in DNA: TGTGCCATCAGTGAGTCCGGAAACTATGGCTACACCTTC.

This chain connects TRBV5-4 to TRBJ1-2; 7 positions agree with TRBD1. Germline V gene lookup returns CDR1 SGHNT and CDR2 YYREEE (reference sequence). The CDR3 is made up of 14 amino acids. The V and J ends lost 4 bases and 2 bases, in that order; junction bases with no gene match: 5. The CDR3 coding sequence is TGTGCCAGCAGCGGAATACAGGGGAACTATGGCTACACCTTC. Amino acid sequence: CASSGIQGNYGYTF.

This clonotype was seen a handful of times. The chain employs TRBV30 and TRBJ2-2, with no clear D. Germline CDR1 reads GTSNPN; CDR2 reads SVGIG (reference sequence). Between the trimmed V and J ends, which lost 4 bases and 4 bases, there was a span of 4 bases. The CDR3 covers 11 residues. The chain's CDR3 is CAWTTTGELFF. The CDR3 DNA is TGTGCCTGGACGACCACCGGGGAGCTGTTTTTT.

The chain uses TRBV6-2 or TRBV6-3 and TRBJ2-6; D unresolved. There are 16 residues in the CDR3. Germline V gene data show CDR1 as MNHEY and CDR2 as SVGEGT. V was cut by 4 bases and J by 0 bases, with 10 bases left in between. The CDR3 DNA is TGTGCCAGCAGTTGCACGCAGATCTCTGGGGCCAACGTCCTGACTTTC. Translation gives CASSCTQISGANVLTF.

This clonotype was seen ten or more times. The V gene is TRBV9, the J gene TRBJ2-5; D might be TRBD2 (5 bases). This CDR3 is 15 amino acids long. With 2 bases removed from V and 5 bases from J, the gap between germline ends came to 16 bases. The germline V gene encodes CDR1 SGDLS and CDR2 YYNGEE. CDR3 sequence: CASSVGGTSGETQYF. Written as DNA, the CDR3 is TGTGCCAGCAGCGTCGGCGGAACTTCGGGGGAGACCCAGTACTTC.

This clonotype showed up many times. The CDR3 DNA is TGCAGCGTTGGGCACCCGGGACAGGGGATAGATACGCAGTATTTT. It codes for CSVGHPGQGIDTQYF. The rearrangement links TRBV29-1 to TRBJ2-3, with 10 bases identical to TRBD1. This CDR3 has 15 amino acids. CDR1 and CDR2 (germline): SQVTM, ANQGSEA. The ends lost 4 bases at V and 5 bases at J; junction bases unmatched: 9.

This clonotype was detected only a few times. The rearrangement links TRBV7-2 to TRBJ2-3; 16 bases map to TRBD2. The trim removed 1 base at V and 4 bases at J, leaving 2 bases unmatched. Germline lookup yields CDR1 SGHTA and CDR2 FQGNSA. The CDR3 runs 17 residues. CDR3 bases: TGTGCCAGCAGCTTAGTGGGACTAGCGGGGGGGTCAGATACGCAGTATTTT. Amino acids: CASSLVGLAGGSDTQYF.

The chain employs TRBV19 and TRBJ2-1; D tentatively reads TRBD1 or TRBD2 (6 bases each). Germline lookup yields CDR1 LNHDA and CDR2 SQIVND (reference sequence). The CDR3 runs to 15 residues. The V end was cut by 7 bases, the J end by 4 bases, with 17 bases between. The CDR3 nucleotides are TGTGCCAGTACCTTAGACAGAGGGGGGTACAATGAGCAGTTCTTC. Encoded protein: CASTLDRGGYNEQFF.

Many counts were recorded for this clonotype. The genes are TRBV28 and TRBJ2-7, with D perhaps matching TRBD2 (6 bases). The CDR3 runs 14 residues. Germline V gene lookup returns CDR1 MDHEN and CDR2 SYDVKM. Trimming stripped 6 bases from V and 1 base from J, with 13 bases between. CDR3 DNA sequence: TGTGCCAGCAGCCGAACGGACTATTCCTACGAGCAGTACTTC. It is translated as CASSRTDYSYEQYF.

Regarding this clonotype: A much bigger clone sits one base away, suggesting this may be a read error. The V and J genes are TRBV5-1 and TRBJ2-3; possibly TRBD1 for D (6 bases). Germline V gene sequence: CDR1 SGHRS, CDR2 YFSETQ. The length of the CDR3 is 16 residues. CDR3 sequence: CAGSLESGVNTDTQYF. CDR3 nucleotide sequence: TGCGCCGGCAGCTTGGAGTCAGGGGTTAACACAGATACGCAGTATTTT.

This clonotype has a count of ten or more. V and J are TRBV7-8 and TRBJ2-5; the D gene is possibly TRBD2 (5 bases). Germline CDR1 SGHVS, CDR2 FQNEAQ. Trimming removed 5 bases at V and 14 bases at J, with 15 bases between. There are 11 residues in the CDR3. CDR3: CASSPLLATYF. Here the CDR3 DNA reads TGTGCCAGCAGCCCCCTCCTAGCCACCTACTTC.